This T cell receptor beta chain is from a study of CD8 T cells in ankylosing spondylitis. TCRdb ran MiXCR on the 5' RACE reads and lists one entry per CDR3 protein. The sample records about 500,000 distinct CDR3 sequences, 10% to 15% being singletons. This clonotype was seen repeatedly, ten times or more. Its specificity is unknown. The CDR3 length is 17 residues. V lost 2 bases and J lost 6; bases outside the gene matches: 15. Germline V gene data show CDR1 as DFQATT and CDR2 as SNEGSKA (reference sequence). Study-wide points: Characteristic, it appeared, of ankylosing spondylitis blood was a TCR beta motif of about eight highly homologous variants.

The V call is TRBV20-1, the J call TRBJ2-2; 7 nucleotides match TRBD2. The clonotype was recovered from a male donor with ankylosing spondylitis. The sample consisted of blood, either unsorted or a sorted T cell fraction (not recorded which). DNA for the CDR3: TGCAGTGCTAGAAACCCAAATCCTGGCGGGAGCGCCGGGGAGCTGTTTTTT. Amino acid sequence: CSARNPNPGGSAGELFF.